This T cell receptor (beta chain) was profiled in a study of T cells in women clearing cervical HPV infection. Study-wide points: CIN3+ cases had significantly higher TCR repertoire richness than controls, but evenness did not differ.

The CDR3 length is 16 residues. The germline V gene encodes CDR1 SNHLY and CDR2 FYNNEI. Trimming left V 2 bases short and J 7 bases short, with 20 bases between. Comments on this clone: Its specificity is unknown. The read ends 3 residues before the CDR3 terminus; that terminus is restored from the germline J gene.

TCR beta CDR3 amplified by multiplex PCR from approximately 1,100 ng genomic DNA. Repertoires were generated with immunoSEQ multiplex PCR, while TCRdb's copy carries only in-frame clones and drops some. The sample table sets out over 45,000 clones. The sequencing input was blood buffy coat. The chain joins TRBV2 to TRBJ1-2; D perhaps matches TRBD1 (6 bases). The source is a woman aged 18-70 years with a cervical HPV16 infection that either progressed to CIN3+ or cleared (not recorded which). CDR3 sequence reads: CASSELGGHKEGGYTF. The sequenced part of the CDR3 DNA is TGTGCCAGCAGTGAACTTGGGGGACACAAAGAGGGTGGC.